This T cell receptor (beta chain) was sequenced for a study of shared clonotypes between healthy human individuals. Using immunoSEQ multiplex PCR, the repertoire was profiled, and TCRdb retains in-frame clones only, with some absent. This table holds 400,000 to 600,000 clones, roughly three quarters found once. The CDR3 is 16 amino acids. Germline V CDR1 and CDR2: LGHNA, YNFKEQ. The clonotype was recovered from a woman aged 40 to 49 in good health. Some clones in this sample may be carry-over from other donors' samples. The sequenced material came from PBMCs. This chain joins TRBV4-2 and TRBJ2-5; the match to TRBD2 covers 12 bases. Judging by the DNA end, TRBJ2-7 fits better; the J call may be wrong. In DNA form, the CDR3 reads TGTGCCAGCAGCCAAGATGTACTAGCGGGAGGAGGCGAGCAGTACTTC. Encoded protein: CASSQDVLAGGGEQYF.